The present T cell receptor beta chain was sequenced within a study of cytomegalovirus exposure and HLA in healthy donors. Notes on the study in general: Across all donors, roughly uniform sequencing depth was an assumption of the presence/absence analyses.

For this clone: No antigen is known for it.

PCR used 60 Vbeta primers and 13 Jbeta primers. The repertoire was sequenced with immunoSEQ multiplex PCR; TCRdb's copy has only in-frame clones and lacks some. The table lists approximately 170,000 clones, roughly 80% of them singletons, with over 1.5% in the top ten. Germline V lookup: CDR1 SGHRS, CDR2 YFSETQ. The V and J ends lost 1 base and 5 bases respectively, with 7 bases between them. This CDR3 region has 13 residues. This TCR came from a woman younger than 35 in good health and CMV-seronegative. The sample consisted of PBMCs. J is TRBJ2-1 and V is TRBV5-1; D call uncertain. CDR3 nucleotide sequence: TGCGCCAGCAGCTTGTCGCCAGACAATGAGCAGTTCTTC. This codes for CASSLSPDNEQFF.